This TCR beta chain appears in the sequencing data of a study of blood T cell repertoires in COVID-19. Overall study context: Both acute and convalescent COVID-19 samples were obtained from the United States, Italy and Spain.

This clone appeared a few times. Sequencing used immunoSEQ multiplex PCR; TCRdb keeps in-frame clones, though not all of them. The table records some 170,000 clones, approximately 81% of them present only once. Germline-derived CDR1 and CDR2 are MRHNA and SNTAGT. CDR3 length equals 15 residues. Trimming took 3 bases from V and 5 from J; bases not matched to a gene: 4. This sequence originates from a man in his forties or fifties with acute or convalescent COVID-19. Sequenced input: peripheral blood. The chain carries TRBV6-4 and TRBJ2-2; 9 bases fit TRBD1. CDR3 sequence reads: CASSEQGAETGELFF. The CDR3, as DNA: TGTGCCAGCAGTGAACAGGGGGCTGAAACCGGGGAGCTGTTTTTT.